This T cell receptor (beta chain) emerged from a study of technical replicates of blood from several donors. TCRdb's table, derived via immunoSEQ multiplex PCR, lists solely in-frame clones and lacks some. There are about 88,000 clones in the sample; 80% to 95% occur only once, and under 0.3% lies in the top ten. The receptor comes from a human donor in good health. Sequences were obtained from T cells isolated from PBMCs.

The CDR3 nucleotides read TGTGCCAGCAGCCCGGATCGGGTCGGCTATGGCTACACCTTC. Residues: CASSPDRVGYGYTF. The rearrangement links TRBV7-6 to TRBJ1-2; D gene uncertain. Trimming left V 5 bases short and J 4 bases short, with 14 bases between. Germline V gives CDR1 SGHVS, CDR2 FNYEAQ. The CDR3 spans 14 residues.